This TCR beta chain was identified during a study of blood T cell repertoires in COVID-19. In this sample, this clone turned up once. The CDR3 is 19 amino acids. Trimming at V came to 5 bases and at J to 5 bases, leaving 17 bases not matched to a gene. The germline V gene encodes CDR1 SGHTA and CDR2 FQGNSA. Only in-frame clones appear in the TCRdb table, and some are missing; sequencing was by immunoSEQ multiplex PCR. This sample has some 130,000 clones, with 78% found just once. The chain couples TRBV7-2 to TRBJ1-6, with 8 bases identical to TRBD1. Specimen: peripheral blood. The clonotype comes from a man aged 55 to 70 who had recovered from COVID-19. The CDR3 DNA reads as TGTGCCAGCAGCCTACTTCGGGGGATACAGGGGGTAGATAATTCACCCCTCCACTTT. It is translated as CASSLLRGIQGVDNSPLHF.